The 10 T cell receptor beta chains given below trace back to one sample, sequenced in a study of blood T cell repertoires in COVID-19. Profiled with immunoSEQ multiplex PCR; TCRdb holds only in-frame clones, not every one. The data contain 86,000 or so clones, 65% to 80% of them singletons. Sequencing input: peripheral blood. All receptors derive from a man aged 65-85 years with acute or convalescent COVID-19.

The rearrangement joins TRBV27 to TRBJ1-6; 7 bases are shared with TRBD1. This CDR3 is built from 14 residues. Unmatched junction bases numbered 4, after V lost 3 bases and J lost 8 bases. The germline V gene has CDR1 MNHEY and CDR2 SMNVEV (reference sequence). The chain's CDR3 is CASSFGGGYSPLHF. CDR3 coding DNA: TGTGCCAGCAGTTTTGGAGGGGGCTATTCACCCCTCCACTTT.

CDR3 residues: CASSFGENIQYF. CDR3 coding DNA: TGTGCCAGTAGTTTTGGAGAAAACATTCAGTACTTC. The chain employs TRBV19 and TRBJ2-4; D remains ambiguous. V was clipped by 5 bases and J by 5 bases, with 7 bases between them. CDR3 size: 12 residues. Germline CDR1 is LNHDA and CDR2 is SQIVND (reference sequence).

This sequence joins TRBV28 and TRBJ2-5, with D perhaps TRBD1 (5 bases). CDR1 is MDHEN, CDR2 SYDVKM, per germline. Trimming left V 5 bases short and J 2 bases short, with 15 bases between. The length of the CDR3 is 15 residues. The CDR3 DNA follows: TGTGCCAGCAGTCCCCTCCAGACAGCACAAGAGACCCAGTACTTC. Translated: CASSPLQTAQETQYF.

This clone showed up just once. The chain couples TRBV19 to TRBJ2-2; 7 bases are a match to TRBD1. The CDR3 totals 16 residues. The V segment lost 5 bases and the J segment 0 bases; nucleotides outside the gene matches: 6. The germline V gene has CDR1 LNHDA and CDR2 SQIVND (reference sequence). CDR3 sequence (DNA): TGTGCCAGTAGTCTTGCCGGGACAGCGAACACCGGGGAGCTGTTTTTT. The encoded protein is CASSLAGTANTGELFF.

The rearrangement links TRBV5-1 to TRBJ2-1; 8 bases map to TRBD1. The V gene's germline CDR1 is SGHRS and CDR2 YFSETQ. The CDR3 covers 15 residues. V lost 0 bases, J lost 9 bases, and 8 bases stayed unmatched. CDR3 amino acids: CASSLGTGLFSEQFF. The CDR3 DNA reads TGCGCCAGCAGCTTGGGGACAGGGTTGTTTAGTGAGCAGTTCTTC.

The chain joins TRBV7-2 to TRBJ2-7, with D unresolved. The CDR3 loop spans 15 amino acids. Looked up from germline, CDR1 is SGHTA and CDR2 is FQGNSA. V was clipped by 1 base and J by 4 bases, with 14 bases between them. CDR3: CASSLVLTAQYEQYF. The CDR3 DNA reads TGTGCCAGCAGCTTAGTCTTAACGGCACAGTACGAGCAGTACTTC.

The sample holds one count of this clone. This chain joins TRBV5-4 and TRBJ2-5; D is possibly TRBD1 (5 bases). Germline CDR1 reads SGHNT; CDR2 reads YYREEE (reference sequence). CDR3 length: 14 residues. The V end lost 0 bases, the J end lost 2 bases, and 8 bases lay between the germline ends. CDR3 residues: CASSLGTLQETQYF. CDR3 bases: TGTGCCAGCAGCTTGGGGACATTACAAGAGACCCAGTACTTC.

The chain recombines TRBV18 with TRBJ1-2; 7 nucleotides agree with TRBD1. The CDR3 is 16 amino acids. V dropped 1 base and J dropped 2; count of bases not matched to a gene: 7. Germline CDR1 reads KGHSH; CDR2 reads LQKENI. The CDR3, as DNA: TGTGCCAGCTCACCACAGGGGGCTACTGACAACTATGGCTACACCTTC. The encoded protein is CASSPQGATDNYGYTF.

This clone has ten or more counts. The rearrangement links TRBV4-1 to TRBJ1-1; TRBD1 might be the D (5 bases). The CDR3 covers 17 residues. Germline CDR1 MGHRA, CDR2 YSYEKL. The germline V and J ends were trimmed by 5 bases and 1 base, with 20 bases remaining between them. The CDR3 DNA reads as TGCGCCAGCAGCGGGTTGGTAGGGGCTACGGCGAACACTGAAGCTTTCTTT. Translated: CASSGLVGATANTEAFF.

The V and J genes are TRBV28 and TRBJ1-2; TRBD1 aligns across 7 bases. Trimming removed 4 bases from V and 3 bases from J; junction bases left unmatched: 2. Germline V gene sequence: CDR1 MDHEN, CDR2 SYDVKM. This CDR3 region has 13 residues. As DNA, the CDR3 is TGTGCCAGCAGTTCGGGGACAGACTATGGCTACACCTTC. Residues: CASSSGTDYGYTF.